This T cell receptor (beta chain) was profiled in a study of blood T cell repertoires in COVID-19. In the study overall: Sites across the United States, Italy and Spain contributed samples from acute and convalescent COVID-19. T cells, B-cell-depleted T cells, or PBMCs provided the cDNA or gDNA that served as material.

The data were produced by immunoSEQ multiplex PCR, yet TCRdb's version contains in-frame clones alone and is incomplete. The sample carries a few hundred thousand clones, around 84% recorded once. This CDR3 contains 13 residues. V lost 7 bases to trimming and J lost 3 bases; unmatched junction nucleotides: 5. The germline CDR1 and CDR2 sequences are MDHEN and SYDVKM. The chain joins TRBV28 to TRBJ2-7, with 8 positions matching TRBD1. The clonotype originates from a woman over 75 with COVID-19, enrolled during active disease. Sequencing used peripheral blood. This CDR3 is CASTPGGFYEQYF. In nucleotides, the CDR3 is TGTGCCAGCACTCCAGGGGGCTTCTACGAGCAGTACTTC.